These 11 T cell receptor beta chains were sequenced from one sample in a study of PD-1 blockade in classical Hodgkin lymphoma. Sequenced by immunoSEQ multiplex PCR; TCRdb stores in-frame clones only, minus some. The repertoire holds roughly 25,000 clones, with approximately 65% as singletons. This sample's time point: cycle 4 day 1 (C4D1), after five to seven weeks of nivolumab. All trial patients relapsed after autologous stem cell transplantation. Source: peripheral blood mononuclear cells (PBMCs), taken before the fourth cycle of nivolumab. The receptors derive from a human donor with classical Hodgkin lymphoma.

This sequence joins TRBV7-9 and TRBJ2-4; TRBD2 aligns across 7 bases. The CDR3 spans 16 residues. From germline, CDR1 is SEHNR and CDR2 FQNEAQ (reference sequence). V dropped 5 bases and J dropped 0; count of bases not matched to a gene: 7. The CDR3 sequence: CASSPRRGEAKNIQYF. The DNA for the CDR3 is TGTGCCAGCAGCCCGCGACGGGGGGAAGCCAAAAACATTCAGTACTTC.

The rearrangement uses TRBV10-3 and TRBJ1-1; D unresolved. V was cut by 3 bases and J by 4 bases, with 9 bases left in between. In germline, CDR1 is ENHRY, CDR2 SYGVKD. The CDR3 covers 13 residues. The DNA of the CDR3 is TGTGCCATCAGTGAAGGGAGGTCCACTGAAGCTTTCTTT. Translating gives CAISEGRSTEAFF.

The rearrangement joins TRBV7-2 to TRBJ2-2, with TRBD2 as a possible D gene (5 bases). Trimming removed 3 bases at V and 2 bases at J, with 13 bases between. This CDR3 contains 16 residues. The germline V gene encodes CDR1 SGHTA and CDR2 FQGNSA. The CDR3 DNA sequence: TGTGCCAGCAGCTTCTTTGGGAGTTTCAACACCGGGGAGCTGTTTTTT. Protein sequence: CASSFFGSFNTGELFF.

The chain links TRBV9 to TRBJ2-5; D not resolved. The CDR3 is 14 residues long. Germline CDR1 reads SGDLS; CDR2 reads YYNGEE. Trimming left V 0 bases short and J 5 bases short, with 11 bases between. The CDR3 DNA follows: TGTGCCAGCAGCGTAGGAGGCTCTTTCGAGACCCAGTACTTC. Translated, it gives CASSVGGSFETQYF.

The rearrangement links TRBV28 to TRBJ1-2; D not certain. The CDR3 is 17 amino acids. V was trimmed by 3 bases and J by 4 bases, leaving 21 bases between them. Germline CDR1 is MDHEN and CDR2 is SYDVKM. CDR3 region: CASSFAPSGPSSYGYTF. In DNA form, the CDR3 reads TGTGCCAGCAGTTTTGCCCCCTCGGGCCCCTCTAGCTATGGCTACACCTTC.

This chain links TRBV11-1 with TRBJ2-7; 11 positions agree with TRBD1. CDR3 length: 15 amino acids. With V trimmed by 4 bases and J by 6 bases, 8 bases remained unmatched. Germline V gene lookup returns CDR1 SGHAT and CDR2 FQDESV (reference sequence). The chain's CDR3 is CASSSGQGALVEQYF. CDR3 nucleotide sequence: TGTGCCAGCAGCTCCGGACAGGGGGCTTTGGTCGAGCAGTACTTC.

The chain has TRBV6-6 and TRBJ1-5; D remains unclear. Germline V CDR1 and CDR2: MNHNY, SVGAGI (reference sequence). This CDR3 comprises 14 residues. The V gene lost 4 bases and the J gene lost 0 bases, with 7 bases spanning the gap. As DNA, the CDR3 is TGTGCCAGCAGTTGGGATAATAGCAATCAGCCCCAGCATTTT. Translating gives CASSWDNSNQPQHF.

The chain couples TRBV5-6 to TRBJ1-1; no clear D gene. Germline-derived CDR1 and CDR2 are SGHDT and YYEEEE. V lost 0 bases to trimming and J lost 2 bases, with 5 bases between them. This CDR3 spans 13 amino acids. Written as DNA, the CDR3 is TGTGCCAGCAGCTTGGGGTACAACACTGAAGCTTTCTTT. Protein product: CASSLGYNTEAFF.

V gene TRBV6-6 combines with J gene TRBJ1-4; no firm D call. Germline CDR1 is MNHNY and CDR2 is SVGAGI (reference sequence). This CDR3 has 13 residues. V lost 8 bases, J lost 6 bases, and 13 bases lay in between. The CDR3 here is CASRAYRDEKLFF. The CDR3 DNA follows: TGTGCCAGCCGGGCCTATAGGGATGAAAAACTGTTTTTT.

The chain has TRBV4-2 and TRBJ2-7; D may match TRBD1 or TRBD2 (6 bases each). Trimming removed 2 bases from V and 0 bases from J, with 20 bases in between. Germline CDR1 and CDR2: LGHNA and YNFKEQ. CDR3 size: 18 residues. CDR3 DNA sequence: TGTGCCAGCAGCCAATCCCTCCGGGGGCCAGGGTACTCCTACGAGCAGTACTTC. It is translated as CASSQSLRGPGYSYEQYF.

This clone showed up just once. CDR3 sequence: CASSSGTSRGDTQYF. CDR3 nucleotides: TGTGCCAGCAGCTCAGGGACCTCTAGGGGGGATACGCAGTATTTT. The J gene is TRBJ2-3, the V gene TRBV28; D may be TRBD1 (6 bases). Germline V CDR1 and CDR2: MDHEN, SYDVKM. The germline V and J ends were trimmed by 6 bases and 6 bases, with 19 bases remaining between them. CDR3 length: 15 residues. The full variable domain, rest sourced from reference TRBV28 and TRBJ2-3, is DVKVTQSSRYLVKRTGEKVFLECVQDMDHENMFWYRQDPGLGLRLIYFSYDVKMKEKGDIPEGYSVSREKKERFSLILESASTNQTSMYLCASSSGTSRGDTQYFGPGTRLTVL.